The 9 T cell receptor beta chains given below trace back to one sample, sequenced in a study of blood T cell repertoires in COVID-19. Data came from immunoSEQ multiplex PCR; TCRdb stores just in-frame clones and leaves some out. The repertoire holds fewer than 250,000 clones, with 80% to 90% as singletons. Sequences were obtained from peripheral blood. Receptors were obtained from a man aged 30-40 years with active or convalescent COVID-19.

This chain uses TRBV5-1 with TRBJ1-5; TRBD1 might be the D (5 bases). The CDR3 has 15 amino acids. CDR1 SGHRS and CDR2 YFSETQ come from the germline V gene. V lost 1 base and J lost 3, with 11 bases in between. The CDR3 loop is CASSLSPGNNQPQHF. In nucleotides, the CDR3 is TGCGCCAGCAGCTTGTCTCCAGGGAACAATCAGCCCCAGCATTTT.

This chain links TRBV7-6 with TRBJ2-1, with 15 nucleotides matching TRBD2. V trimming: 4 bases; J trimming: 7 bases; junction bases outside the gene matches: 5. The CDR3 loop spans 16 amino acids. The germline V gene has CDR1 SGHVS and CDR2 FNYEAQ. In DNA form, the CDR3 reads TGTGCCAGCAGCTCTGGACTAGCGGGAGGGGTGAATGAGCAGTTCTTC. This encodes CASSSGLAGGVNEQFF.

The chain links TRBV10-3 to TRBJ2-2; D is undetermined. Germline-derived CDR1 and CDR2 are ENHRY and SYGVKD. This CDR3 is built from 14 residues. V lost 3 bases and J 4 bases, leaving 9 bases between the germline ends. This CDR3 reads CAISDIPSTGELFF. CDR3 in DNA: TGTGCCATCAGTGACATACCGAGCACCGGGGAGCTGTTTTTT.

V usage is TRBV7-2 and J usage is TRBJ2-4; D not certain. The CDR3 sequence is 16 residues long. Germline V CDR1 and CDR2: SGHTA, FQGNSA. V lost 1 base and J 7 bases, leaving 17 bases between the germline ends. CDR3 in amino acids: CASSLVRPTSPNIQYF. DNA for the CDR3: TGTGCCAGCAGCTTAGTACGTCCTACTTCCCCCAACATTCAGTACTTC.

The V gene is TRBV7-2, the J gene TRBJ1-5, with D possibly being TRBD1 (5 bases). CDR1 SGHTA and CDR2 FQGNSA come from the germline V gene. CDR3 size: 15 residues. V lost 0 bases to trimming and J lost 2 bases, with 8 bases between them. DNA of the CDR3: TGTGCCAGCAGCTTAGCAGGGGTCGGCAATCAGCCCCAGCATTTT. This gives the protein CASSLAGVGNQPQHF.

This chain links TRBV5-4 with TRBJ2-7; TRBD2 matches 9 bases. The germline V gene encodes CDR1 SGHNT and CDR2 YYREEE (reference sequence). The CDR3 totals 16 residues. V trimming: 0 bases; J trimming: 2 bases; junction bases outside the gene matches: 6. CDR3 in DNA: TGTGCCAGCAGCTTGGATAGGGGACTAGCCCCCTACGAGCAGTACTTC. Translated, it gives CASSLDRGLAPYEQYF.

This clone has just one count. The V and J genes are TRBV14 and TRBJ1-6; D might be TRBD1 (6 bases). Between the trimmed V and J ends, which lost 6 bases and 7 bases, there was a span of 10 bases. The CDR3 loop spans 13 amino acids. Germline V gene data show CDR1 as SGHDN and CDR2 as FVKESK. The CDR3 nucleotides are TGTGCCAGCAGTACTACAGGGAATTCACCCCTCCACTTT. Encoded protein: CASSTTGNSPLHF.

For this clone: This sample also contains other DNA sequences that code for the same CDR3. This chain joins TRBV2 and TRBJ2-1; D possibly corresponds to TRBD2 (6 bases). Per the germline V gene, CDR1 is SNHLY and CDR2 is FYNNEI. The CDR3 has 12 residues. Trimming shortened V by 4 bases and J by 7 bases, and 8 bases separated the two germline ends. CDR3 protein: CASSGLVNEQFF. The CDR3 DNA sequence: TGTGCCAGCAGTGGACTAGTAAATGAGCAGTTCTTC.

This rearrangement joins TRBV5-1 to TRBJ2-4; a possible D gene is TRBD2 (5 bases). The germline V gene has CDR1 SGHRS and CDR2 YFSETQ. The V gene lost 0 bases and the J gene lost 3 bases, with 16 bases spanning the gap. The CDR3 consists of 17 residues. CDR3 loop: CASSLGPAGIVKNIQYF. DNA for the CDR3: TGCGCCAGCAGCTTGGGCCCCGCGGGTATAGTCAAAAACATTCAGTACTTC.